The 15 T cell receptor beta chains below come from one sample, sequenced in a study of regulatory T cells in long-lasting Graves disease. CDR3-region Arm-PCR and iRepertoire HTBI primers produced the TCR beta libraries. TCRdb reprocessed the multiplex PCR reads with MiXCR, giving one entry per CDR3 protein. The table shows roughly 350,000 distinct CDR3 sequences, with 15% to 20% occurring only once. Time point meaning: newly diagnosed GD, antithyroid drugs for less than 3 months. Isolated PBMC RNA provided the starting material for the TCR library. The sample was also linked to a second study, of T cells in Graves' hyperthyroidism and ophthalmopathy.

Sequenced material: peripheral blood mononuclear cells (PBMCs), taken at new diagnosis, from a patient treated with antithyroid drugs. The origin of the receptors is a woman under 30 with Graves disease.

This clonotype came up many times. The genes are TRBV6-2 or TRBV6-3 and TRBJ2-2, with 8 bases lining up with TRBD2. This CDR3 region has 17 residues. With 2 bases clipped from V and 3 bases from J, the junction kept 8 bases outside the gene matches. From germline, CDR1 is MNHEY and CDR2 SVGEGT. The DNA of the CDR3 is TGTGCCAGCAGTTACGTTAGCGGGAAATGGGACACCGGGGAGCTGTTTTTT. It codes for CASSYVSGKWDTGELFF.

Details on this clonotype: Relative to the germline gene, one junction end is altered; a read error may explain this. V gene TRBV20-1 combines with J gene TRBJ2-1; a weak D match, TRBD2 (5 bases). Germline loops: CDR1 DFQATT, CDR2 SNEGSKA (reference sequence). The CDR3 extends over 13 amino acids. This CDR3 is CSVEGALYNDQFF. CDR3 coding DNA: TGCAGTGTCGAGGGCGCCCTCTACAATGATCAGTTCTTC.

The gene calls are TRBV4-1 and TRBJ2-5; 10 bases fit TRBD2. After removal of 0 bases from V and 2 bases from J, the junction contained 3 bases not matched to a gene. The CDR3 has 16 amino acids. Germline lookup yields CDR1 MGHRA and CDR2 YSYEKL. The CDR3 reads CASSQDLTSGQETQYF. The CDR3 DNA sequence: TGCGCCAGCAGCCAAGATCTGACTAGCGGGCAAGAGACCCAGTACTTC.

The chain recombines TRBV29-1 with TRBJ2-5; D gene ambiguous. This CDR3 has 14 amino acids. Germline V gene data show CDR1 as SQVTM and CDR2 as ANQGSEA. Trimming cost V 3 bases and J 4 bases, with 15 bases left between them. The CDR3 region has the DNA TGCAGCGTTGATGGGATGGGCCCGCGAGAGACCCAGTACTTC. Translation: CSVDGMGPRETQYF.

This clonotype has a count of ten or more. The DNA for the CDR3 is TGCAGTGCTAGAGCTAGCGGGGGAACAATGAGGCAGTTCTTC. Amino acids: CSARASGGTMRQFF. The gene calls are TRBV20-1 and TRBJ2-1, with 10 bases fitting TRBD2. V was clipped by 1 base and J by 12 bases; unmatched bases: 9. Germline CDR1 and CDR2: DFQATT and SNEGSKA (reference sequence). The CDR3 is made up of 14 amino acids.

This clonotype has ten or more counts. This chain connects TRBV12-3 or TRBV12-4 to TRBJ1-1, with D perhaps TRBD1 (5 bases). The V end was cut by 3 bases, the J end by 5 bases, with 13 bases between. This CDR3 has 14 amino acids. The CDR3 here is CASSFQGVETEAFF. The CDR3 DNA reads TGTGCCAGCAGTTTTCAAGGGGTTGAGACTGAAGCTTTCTTT.

This clonotype came up many times. The V gene is TRBV12-3 or TRBV12-4, the J gene TRBJ2-3; a weak D match, TRBD2 (5 bases). This CDR3 spans 14 amino acids. V was pared by 0 bases and J by 7 bases, with 11 bases between. CDR3 bases: TGTGCCAGCAGTTTAGCGGGAGTAAGGAATACGCAGTATTTT. Translated: CASSLAGVRNTQYF.

This clonotype came up a few times. This clone may be a read error of a much larger clone one base away. The chain carries TRBV27 and TRBJ2-1; D unclear. The V end was cut by 2 bases, the J end by 1 base, with 3 bases between. Germline V gene lookup returns CDR1 MNHEY and CDR2 SMNVEV (reference sequence). This CDR3 is 13 amino acids long. In DNA, the CDR3 is TGTGCCAGCAGTTTAAGGTCCTACAATGAGCAGTTCTTC. Translation gives CASSLRSYNEQFF.

This clonotype appeared many times. At one boundary the junction diverges from the germline segment, which might be a read error. The CDR3, as DNA: TGTGCCTGGAGTTTAGGACCGAGCAAAGATACGCAGTATTTT. It translates to CAWSLGPSKDTQYF. The V and J genes are TRBV30 and TRBJ2-3; D is ambiguous. There are 14 residues in the CDR3. Germline V gene sequence: CDR1 GTSNPN, CDR2 SVGIG (reference sequence).

The chain uses TRBV10-3 and TRBJ2-7, with D perhaps TRBD1 (6 bases). CDR1 and CDR2 from the germline V gene are ENHRY and SYGVKD. The V gene lost 11 bases and the J gene lost 2 bases, with 13 bases spanning the gap. This CDR3 comprises 12 residues. The DNA of the CDR3 is TGTGCCTCACAGGGATACCCCTACGAGCAGTACTTC. Its translation is CASQGYPYEQYF.

This rearrangement joins TRBV5-1 to TRBJ2-5, with D perhaps assigned TRBD1 or TRBD2 (5 bases each). Germline CDR1 is SGHRS and CDR2 is YFSETQ. Trimming stripped 4 bases from V and 0 bases from J, with 19 bases between. The CDR3 consists of 17 residues. CDR3: CASSVRGHEINQETQYF. The CDR3 nucleotides read TGCGCCAGCAGCGTCCGGGGCCACGAGATAAACCAAGAGACCCAGTACTTC.

In its sample, this clonotype was seen many times. J is TRBJ2-1 and V is TRBV5-1; tentative D call: TRBD1 (5 bases). The CDR3 runs 13 residues. Trimming stripped 6 bases from V and 4 bases from J, with 11 bases between. Looked up from germline, CDR1 is SGHRS and CDR2 is YFSETQ. CDR3 coding DNA: TGCGCCAGCAAACAGGATGGATACAATGAGCAGTTCTTC. It codes for CASKQDGYNEQFF.

This chain connects TRBV29-1 to TRBJ1-1; 8 bases line up with TRBD1. V was pared by 8 bases and J by 5 bases, with 7 bases of the junction left unmatched. This CDR3 is 12 amino acids long. CDR1 and CDR2 (germline): SQVTM, ANQGSEA. CDR3: CSMTGVETEAFF. The CDR3 nucleotides read TGCAGCATGACAGGGGTGGAGACTGAAGCTTTCTTT.

This clonotype was detected ten times or more. One junction end disagrees with the germline gene, perhaps due to a read error. The chain uses TRBV5-1 and TRBJ2-3, with 7 bases matching TRBD2. Germline CDR1 reads SGHRS; CDR2 reads YFSETQ. CDR3 length: 19 amino acids. DNA for the CDR3: TGTGCCAGCAGCTTGTTGACGAAAAGGACTAGTCCTCCCACAGATACGCAGTATTTT. Amino acids: CASSLLTKRTSPPTDTQYF. The complete variable domain, with remaining parts taken from reference TRBV5-1 and TRBJ2-3, reads KAGVTQTPRYLIKTRGQQVTLSCSPISGHRSVSWYQQTPGQGLQFLFEYFSETQRNKGNFPGRFSGRQFSNSRSEMNVSTLELGDSALYLCASSLLTKRTSPPTDTQYFGPGTRLTVL.

In this sample, this clonotype turned up many times. The chain links TRBV18 to TRBJ1-4, with D unresolved. Germline CDR1 reads KGHSH; CDR2 reads LQKENI. Between the trimmed V and J ends, which lost 4 bases and 4 bases, there was a span of 13 bases. The CDR3 is made up of 15 amino acids. The CDR3 DNA is TGTGCCAGCTCACTTGGAGGGAGATTTAATGAAAAACTGTTTTTT. Its translation is CASSLGGRFNEKLFF. The whole variable domain, filled in from reference TRBV18 and TRBJ1-4, reads NAGVMQNPRHLVRRRGQEARLRCSPMKGHSHVYWYRQLPEEGLKFMVYLQKENIIDESGMPKERFSAEFPKEGPSILRIQQVVRGDSAAYFCASSLGGRFNEKLFFGSGTQLSVL.